The T cell receptor beta chain under discussion was sequenced for a study of blood T cells in healthy people across ages. Findings of the study overall: The recorded TCR beta diversity per million T cells decreased in a roughly linear manner with age.

A word on this clonotype: Its antigen is unidentified.

A sample-barcoded 5' primer and a J-beta primer mix were used in a second PCR of roughly 7 to 11 cycles. Each cDNA molecule, via a template-switch adaptor with 12 random nucleotides, was tagged. From each sample, at least 2.5 million paired-end reads containing CDR3 were obtained. TCRdb fed the 5' RACE reads into MiXCR, producing one record per CDR3 protein. The repertoire holds 1,500,000 or so distinct CDR3 sequences, with 59% as singletons. Material for sequencing was blood. The source of this sequence is a man aged 18 to 29 in good health.

CDR3 bases: TGTGCCAGCACCGCCGGGGGACAGGGCCTTCTCTCCTATAATTCACCCCTCCACTTT. It is translated as CASTAGGQGLLSYNSPLHF. V gene TRBV6-1 combines with J gene TRBJ1-6, with 9 positions matching TRBD1. This CDR3 has 19 residues. V shed 7 bases, J shed 0 bases, and the junction held 13 bases outside the gene matches. Germline lookup yields CDR1 MNHNS and CDR2 SASEGT.